This T cell receptor (beta chain) was found in a study of shared clonotypes between healthy human individuals. Study results and caveats: The study found about 5% of naive CD4 clonotypes shared across a few donors.

The CDR3 totals 15 residues. CDR1 is LGHNA, CDR2 YSLEER, per germline. The ends were cut back, 0 bases at V and 7 bases at J, with 12 bases in the middle. For this clone: Antigen: not known.

CD8 cells classed as naive were CD45RO-negative and positively selected for CCR7, excluding terminally differentiated effector memory CD45RA+ cells. The data were produced by immunoSEQ multiplex PCR, yet TCRdb's version contains in-frame clones alone and is incomplete. The data show about 2.1 million clones, 93% seen once. The sample comprised naive CD8+ T cells from PBMCs. V is TRBV4-3 and J is TRBJ1-4; D unresolved. This sequence was found in a man aged 18 to 30 in good health. Some clones in this sample may be carry-over from other donors' samples. The CDR3 spells CASSQDPGRSEKLFF. The CDR3, as DNA: TGCGCCAGCAGCCAAGATCCCGGGAGGAGTGAAAAACTGTTTTTT.